This T cell receptor beta chain was sequenced in a study of cytomegalovirus exposure and HLA in healthy donors. Across the whole study: Per a later analysis, the approximately 690 first-cohort and 110 or so validation repertoires shared one platform.

The CDR3 extends over 17 amino acids. The V and J ends lost 4 bases and 4 bases, in that order; junction bases with no gene match: 11. Germline CDR1 and CDR2: SGHTS and YDEGEE. The assay was immunoSEQ multiplex PCR, and TCRdb's table has in-frame clones only and misses some. Among over 200,000 clones listed, 87% were seen once. The receptor was isolated from a woman aged 18-29 years in good health and CMV-seropositive. The rearrangement uses TRBV5-8 and TRBJ1-2, with 12 bases that match TRBD1. The sample taken for sequencing was PBMCs. CDR3 sequence reads: CASSQPGQGAVVYGYTF. CDR3 DNA: TGTGCCAGCAGCCAACCGGGACAGGGGGCTGTTGTCTATGGCTACACCTTC.